Included here is one T cell receptor beta chain sequence, with context. The antigen is undetermined. Germline CDR1 SGHVS, CDR2 FQNEAQ. This CDR3 comprises 15 residues. Deletions cut 3 bases from V and 4 bases from J, with 15 bases between. Healthy HIV-negative adults without recent acute infections or vaccinations served as donors. Negatively enriched CD4+ T cells were divided by CD45RA into naive and memory. Profiling relied on immunoSEQ multiplex PCR, and the TCRdb table lists in-frame clones only, not all of them. The data contain some 1,600,000 clones, roughly 98% of them singletons. The source of the sample is a study of shared clonotypes between healthy human individuals. Overall study context: Each donor's CD8 memory used one plate, CD8 naive two, each CD4 subset three. Overall study findings and caveats: It was the non-shared clonotypes that had lower generation probabilities than clonotypes shared by all four donors.

The sequenced sample consisted of naive CD4+ T cells sorted from blood. Subset: CD45RA+ positively selected. The gene calls are TRBV7-8 and TRBJ1-1, with a possible D match to TRBD1 (5 bases). The TCR was taken from a young man in good health. The chain's CDR3 is CASSLGRGRGTEAFF. DNA for the CDR3: TGTGCCAGCAGCTTGGGGCGAGGGCGAGGCACTGAAGCTTTCTTT.